A single sample gave rise to the 10 T cell receptor beta chains below, sequenced in a study of T-cell memory formation after mild COVID-19. TCRdb analysed the 5' RACE reads with MiXCR anew, one entry per CDR3 protein. In the table there are about 350,000 distinct CDR3 sequences, roughly an eighth of which are singletons. Sequences were obtained from PBMCs or a T cell subset sorted from them (not recorded which). All receptors come from a man aged 18 to 29 who had mild COVID-19 (a few samples of this study predate the infection). Cell type and time point are not known.

This rearrangement joins TRBV29-1 to TRBJ2-1; unclear D gene. V dropped 7 bases and J dropped 6 bases, with 16 bases sitting between them. The germline gives CDR1 SQVTM, CDR2 ANQGSEA. CDR3 length equals 13 residues. CDR3 bases: TGCAGCGCCCCCCCGGTAGTGGGCAATGAGCAGTTCTTC. Protein: CSAPPVVGNEQFF.

The CDR3 sequence: CASSYSTSQPQHF. The CDR3 coding sequence is TGTGCCAGCAGTTACTCGACGTCCCAGCCCCAGCATTTT. V is TRBV6-5 and J is TRBJ1-5; no reliable D call. Trimming cost V 0 bases and J 7 bases, with 7 bases left between them. The CDR3 is 13 residues long. Germline V gene sequence: CDR1 MNHEY, CDR2 SVGAGI.

This clonotype came up many times. V and J are TRBV20-1 and TRBJ1-1; 7 positions match TRBD1. The junction had 1 base not matched to a gene; V was cut back by 2 bases and J by 4 bases. This CDR3 is 12 amino acids long. Germline CDR1 and CDR2: DFQATT and SNEGSKA (reference sequence). CDR3 loop: CSARQGGTEAFF. The DNA for the CDR3 is TGCAGTGCTAGACAGGGGGGCACTGAAGCTTTCTTT.

This rearrangement joins TRBV20-1 to TRBJ2-3, with TRBD2 identical over 7 bases. Germline trimming cut 3 bases from V and 9 bases from J; bases unmatched to any gene: 3. This CDR3 has 11 amino acids. Germline V lookup: CDR1 DFQATT, CDR2 SNEGSKA (reference sequence). Here the CDR3 reads CSARGSGTQYF. CDR3 DNA: TGCAGTGCTAGGGGTAGCGGGACGCAGTATTTT.

This clonotype has just a few counts. This CDR3 is CASSRLAGRYHTDTQYF. The CDR3 DNA sequence: TGTGCCAGCAGTCGCCTAGCGGGGAGATACCACACAGATACGCAGTATTTT. This sequence joins TRBV12-3 or TRBV12-4 and TRBJ2-3; 9 bases align to TRBD2. V shed 5 bases and J 2 bases; nucleotides not matched to a gene: 11. This CDR3 has 17 residues.

The chain joins TRBV4-3 to TRBJ2-3; D tentatively reads TRBD1 or TRBD2 (5 bases each). V lost 2 bases and J 6 bases, leaving 15 bases between the germline ends. The CDR3 covers 15 residues. Germline CDR1 reads LGHNA; CDR2 reads YSLEER. CDR3 in DNA: TGCGCCAGCAGCCAATCCGGGACGGGTTGGGATACGCAGTATTTT. Translated, it gives CASSQSGTGWDTQYF.

This clonotype has more than one count but fewer than ten. The CDR3 bases are TGTGCCAGCAGTCTGAGGCAGAGGAACACTGAAGCTTTCTTT. This sequence encodes CASSLRQRNTEAFF. This chain joins TRBV6-1 and TRBJ1-1; D is uncertain. This CDR3 region has 14 residues. Germline CDR1 MNHNS, CDR2 SASEGT. V lost 5 bases and J lost 1, with 11 bases in between.

The chain is built from TRBV7-2 and TRBJ2-2; 9 bases are a match to TRBD2. CDR3 length: 18 amino acids. V lost 3 bases and J lost 7; bases outside the gene matches: 15. CDR1 SGHTA and CDR2 FQGNSA come from the germline V gene. The CDR3: CASSFAPGGGGAVGELFF. The CDR3, as DNA: TGTGCCAGCAGCTTCGCGCCGGGCGGCGGGGGGGCCGTCGGGGAGCTGTTTTTT.

J is TRBJ2-7 and V is TRBV7-2; 15 bases are a match to TRBD2. V dropped 1 base and J dropped 2; count of bases not matched to a gene: 0. Germline assignment: CDR1 SGHTA and CDR2 FQGNSA. CDR3 length equals 16 residues. In DNA form, the CDR3 reads TGTGCCAGCAGCTTAGGGACTAGCGGGGGGGCCTACGAGCAGTACGTC. This codes for CASSLGTSGGAYEQYV.

This clonotype was seen a few times. V usage is TRBV9 and J usage is TRBJ2-7; 9 nucleotides agree with TRBD1. V dropped 4 bases and J dropped 4; count of bases not matched to a gene: 9. Looked up from germline, CDR1 is SGDLS and CDR2 is YYNGEE. The CDR3 length is 15 residues. DNA of the CDR3: TGTGCCAGCAGCCCAAGGGACAGGGTACTGTACGAGCAGTACTTC. It is translated as CASSPRDRVLYEQYF.